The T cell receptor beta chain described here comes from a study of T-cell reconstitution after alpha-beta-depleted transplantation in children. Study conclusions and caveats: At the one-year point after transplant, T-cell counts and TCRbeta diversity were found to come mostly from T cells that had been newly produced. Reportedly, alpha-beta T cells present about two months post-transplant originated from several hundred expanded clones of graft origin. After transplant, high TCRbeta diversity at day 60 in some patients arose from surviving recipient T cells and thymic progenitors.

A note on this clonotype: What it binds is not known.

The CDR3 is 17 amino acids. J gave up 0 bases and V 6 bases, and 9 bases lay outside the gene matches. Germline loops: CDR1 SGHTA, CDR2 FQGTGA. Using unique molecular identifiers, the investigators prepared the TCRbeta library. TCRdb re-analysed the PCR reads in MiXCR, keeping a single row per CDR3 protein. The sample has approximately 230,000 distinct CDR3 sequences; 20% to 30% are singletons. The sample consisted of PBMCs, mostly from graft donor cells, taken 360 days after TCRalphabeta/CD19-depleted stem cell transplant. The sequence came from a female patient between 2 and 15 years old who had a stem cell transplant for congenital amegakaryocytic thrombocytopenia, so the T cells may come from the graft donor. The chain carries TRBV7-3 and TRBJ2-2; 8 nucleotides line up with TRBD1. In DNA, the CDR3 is TGTGCCAGCAGTAGCTCCACAGGGGGGACGAACACCGGGGAGCTGTTTTTT. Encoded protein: CASSSSTGGTNTGELFF.